This entry features one T cell receptor (beta chain) sequence. Germline values: CDR1 SGHRS, CDR2 YFSETQ. J was trimmed by 7 bases and V by 4 bases; bases with no gene match: 10. CDR3 length: 15 amino acids. This record comes from a study of blood T cell repertoires in COVID-19. Produced via immunoSEQ multiplex PCR; TCRdb's table is partial and in-frame only. Of around 290,000 clones in the sample, approximately 90% were seen once. The chain has TRBV5-1 and TRBJ2-7; 11 bases line up with TRBD1. Material for sequencing was PBMCs or T cells enriched from blood (not recorded which). This sequence originates from a woman aged 55-70 years in a cohort exposed to, infected with or recovered from COVID-19 (not recorded which). Here the CDR3 reads CASSSGDRGSGEQYF. CDR3 nucleotides: TGCGCCAGCAGCAGCGGGGACAGGGGGTCGGGAGAGCAGTACTTC.